The next 22 T cell receptor beta chains were all read from a single sample in a study of T cells expressing NK-cell markers. TCRdb reanalyzed the 5' RACE reads and collapses them to one entry per CDR3 protein, without DNA. In all, the sample yields roughly 390,000 distinct CDR3 sequences. The source material was blood T cells: a sorted CD56 or NKG2C T cell subset, CD4+ or CD8+ T cells, or bulk PBMC T cells (not recorded which). Source of these receptors: a woman aged 50 to 60 in good health.

V and J are TRBV15 and TRBJ2-1; the TCRdb call, TRBD1, lacks DNA for checking. Germline values: CDR1 LNHNV, CDR2 YYDKDF (reference sequence). This CDR3 contains 13 residues. The CDR3 spells CATSREGGNEQFF.

The chain uses TRBV25-1 and TRBJ1-2; TCRdb gives TRBD1 as the D gene, but with no DNA this cannot be confirmed. The CDR3 covers 16 residues. The germline gives CDR1 MGHDK, CDR2 SYGVNS. CDR3 amino acids: CASSESGAAANYGYTF.

The rearrangement joins TRBV29-1 to TRBJ1-2; with no DNA, the TCRdb D assignment of TRBD1 cannot be verified. The CDR3 sequence is 12 residues long. The germline gives CDR1 SQVTM, CDR2 ANQGSEA. CDR3 sequence reads: CSDRQGGYGYTF.

The J gene is TRBJ2-7, the V gene TRBV29-1; without DNA, the TCRdb call of TRBD2 cannot be checked. CDR3 length: 14 amino acids. Germline V gene data show CDR1 as SQVTM and CDR2 as ANQGSEA. CDR3 in amino acids: CSVGTSGRGVEQYF.

The rearrangement uses TRBV2 and TRBJ2-1; TCRdb's assignment of TRBD1 cannot be checked, as there is no DNA. The V gene's germline CDR1 is SNHLY and CDR2 FYNNEI. The CDR3 is made up of 13 amino acids. CDR3 amino acids: CASSIQGMNEQFF.

The chain links TRBV20-1 to TRBJ1-6; TCRdb outputs TRBD1, but without DNA this stays unchecked. Germline lookup yields CDR1 DFQATT and CDR2 SNEGSKA (reference sequence). This CDR3 contains 13 residues. CDR3 region: CSARSTGGTPLHF.

The V gene is TRBV29-1, the J gene TRBJ2-1; TCRdb's D call of TRBD2 is untestable without DNA. CDR1 and CDR2 from the germline V gene are SQVTM and ANQGSEA. The CDR3 runs to 12 residues. CDR3: CSAERLADEQFF.

The V call is TRBV5-1, the J call TRBJ2-7; with no DNA, the TCRdb D assignment of TRBD1 cannot be verified. The CDR3 extends over 16 amino acids. Germline V gives CDR1 SGHRS, CDR2 YFSETQ. CDR3 amino acids: CASSLGPEGDLYEQYF.

The J gene is TRBJ2-1, the V gene TRBV20-1; TCRdb calls TRBD2, which cannot be checked without DNA. Germline-derived CDR1 and CDR2 are DFQATT and SNEGSKA (reference sequence). This CDR3 is built from 16 residues. The CDR3 loop reads CSARVRVQREGNEQFF.

The rearrangement uses TRBV5-1 and TRBJ2-5. The CDR3 has 11 amino acids. In germline, CDR1 is SGHRS, CDR2 YFSETQ. CDR3 sequence reads: CASSKGETQYF.

The chain is built from TRBV28 and TRBJ1-5. The CDR3 runs to 14 residues. Germline V lookup: CDR1 MDHEN, CDR2 SYDVKM. The CDR3 here is CASRGLRGNQPQHF. The complete variable domain, with remaining parts taken from reference TRBV28 and TRBJ1-5, reads DVKVTQSSRYLVKRTGEKVFLECVQDMDHENMFWYRQDPGLGLRLIYFSYDVKMKEKGDIPEGYSVSREKKERFSLILESASTNQTSMYLCASRGLRGNQPQHFGDGTRLSIL.

The chain has TRBV6-5 and TRBJ2-5; as DNA is missing, the TRBD1 call by TCRdb cannot be tested. The germline gives CDR1 MNHEY, CDR2 SVGAGI. The CDR3 has 20 residues. CDR3 amino acids: CASSYSMGSGGGGAQETQYF.

The chain employs TRBV3-1 and TRBJ2-1. Germline V CDR1 and CDR2: LGHDT, YNNKEL (reference sequence). The CDR3 extends over 13 amino acids. CDR3: CASSASTYNEQFF.

The chain is built from TRBV10-1 and TRBJ2-1; the D call from TCRdb, TRBD2, cannot be confirmed without DNA. This CDR3 region has 17 residues. Germline V CDR1 and CDR2: WNHNN, SYGVQD (reference sequence). The CDR3 spells CASSGELAGVSYNEQFF.

The CDR3 reads CSVTGDLNSPLHF. V usage is TRBV29-1 and J usage is TRBJ1-6; TCRdb reports TRBD1, a call that lacks DNA to check it against. The CDR3 covers 13 residues. CDR1 is SQVTM and CDR2 is ANQGSEA in the germline V gene.

The chain uses TRBV6-5 and TRBJ1-1; absent DNA, TCRdb's TRBD1 call cannot be checked. Germline V lookup: CDR1 MNHEY, CDR2 SVGAGI. The CDR3 loop spans 16 amino acids. CDR3 loop: CASSPLGQAVNTEAFF.

The chain combines TRBV12-3 or TRBV12-4 with TRBJ1-1; TCRdb picks TRBD1, but there is no DNA to check that call. CDR3 length: 15 residues. The CDR3 sequence is CASSWTPGGNTEAFF.

The chain carries TRBV29-1 and TRBJ2-5; the D call from TCRdb, TRBD1, cannot be confirmed without DNA. The CDR3 is 13 amino acids. Germline V CDR1 and CDR2: SQVTM, ANQGSEA. This chain's CDR3 is CSVVGQGGETQYF.

The chain recombines TRBV21-1 with TRBJ2-2; TCRdb lists TRBD2, though no DNA is available to test this call. TRBV21-1 is described as a pseudogene. The CDR3 extends over 18 amino acids. The chain's CDR3 is CASSRVLAGGPRSGELFF.

The chain joins TRBV12-3 or TRBV12-4 to TRBJ2-2; checking the TCRdb D call of TRBD1 is not possible without DNA. The CDR3 is 16 residues long. Here the CDR3 reads CASSGGTGGAYGELFF.

This rearrangement joins TRBV27 to TRBJ2-1. This CDR3 region has 15 residues. Germline V gene lookup returns CDR1 MNHEY and CDR2 SMNVEV (reference sequence). CDR3: CASSSRPSTDNEQFF.

The V gene is TRBV20-1, the J gene TRBJ2-5; TCRdb lists TRBD2, though no DNA is available to test this call. This CDR3 comprises 16 residues. Germline V gene lookup returns CDR1 DFQATT and CDR2 SNEGSKA (reference sequence). The CDR3 spells CSAPEPSGRAGETQYF.